These T cell receptor beta chains were read from a single sample in a study of control samples from healthy donors and cancer patients. Only in-frame clones appear in the TCRdb table, and some are missing; sequencing was by immunoSEQ multiplex PCR. The data contain approximately 110,000 clones, roughly nine tenths of them singletons. Sequenced sample: blood. The receptors shown here come from a woman between 18 and 29 years old in good health. Both conserved end residues are trimmed from each CDR3.

V,CDR3
TRBV11-3,ASSVGGRTEAF
TRBV15,ATSRGGFDQPQH
TRBV7-8,ASSPSRGQGANTQY
TRBV7-2,ASSLAGQRGTGEQY
TRBV13,ASSPWGTRNTGELF
TRBV3-1/TRBV3-2,ASSASGSGRVETQY
TRBV14,ASSQIGTKTYEQY
TRBV7-2,ASSLRTSSSVGTGELF
TRBV28,ASRPGTASNNEQY
TRBV29-1,SVDRGNEQY
TRBV9,ASSVGGTARTEAF
TRBV10-2,ASNWAVTDTQY
TRBV6-6,ASSSRNKDRFETQY
TRBV5-5,ASSLLGSGQRATNEKLF
TRBV1,TSSQPYRQGGGTEAF
TRBV5-5,ASVRQGVDTEAF
TRBV11-2,ASSLVPNEQF
TRBV7-9,ASSSPERWAQY
TRBV28,ASSEVDTGSYGYT
TRBV14,ASSRNTGGETGELF
TRBV29-1,SVGGRDGYT
TRBV30,AWSVGRAF
TRBV28,ASRPYRGMGMNTEAF
TRBV28,ASSLSNRGGDGYT
TRBV28,ASSSGLPLTYEQY
TRBV9,ASSVSSSYNSPLH
TRBV27,ASSSQGGGYGYT
TRBV29-1,SVRGQYSYEQY
TRBV4-3,ASSQDLNTGNTEAF
TRBV20-1,SATGQTEAF
TRBV30,AWIPPLGGDEQY
TRBV19,ASSIGSRAF
TRBV6-5,ASRDRANEKLF
TRBV12-3/TRBV12-4,ASSVRGYEQY
TRBV13,ASSLRTGLYEQY
TRBV5-1,ASSLWGYQETQY
TRBV19,ASRGRDTSNYGYT
TRBV2,ASSDVPGVAYEQY
TRBV12-3/TRBV12-4,ASSFGIGVEAF
TRBV4-2,ASSRRGLAGGPYEQY
TRBV12-3/TRBV12-4,ASSNGQGAQY
TRBV5-4,ASSFQGENTIY
TRBV3-1/TRBV3-2,ASSQGTGENIQY
TRBV28,ASSPRGLGQY
TRBV18,ASSPGLKGGDSGANVLT
TRBV19,ASSIIGHYGYT